The 2 T cell receptor beta chains reported below all come from one sample, sequenced in a study of T cells in Graves' hyperthyroidism and ophthalmopathy. TCR beta CDR3 regions were amplified from RNA. The HTBI primer set drove a first-round RT-PCR of the TCR CDR3. Each CDR3 protein gets one entry after TCRdb re-called the multiplex PCR reads with MiXCR. The sample shows about 160,000 distinct CDR3 sequences, 8% to 9.5% of them seen only once. The sequenced material came from blood. The receptors originated from a woman under 30 with Graves' hyperthyroidism that later progressed to Graves' ophthalmopathy.

Ten or more counts support this clonotype. The chain carries TRBV3-1 and TRBJ2-5, with 11 bases matching TRBD2. The ends lost 4 bases at V and 5 bases at J; junction bases unmatched: 15. The CDR3 is made up of 18 amino acids. Germline values: CDR1 LGHDT, CDR2 YNNKEL (reference sequence). DNA of the CDR3: TGTGCCAGCAGCCCCCGACTAGCGGGACATTCGAGTGCGGAGACCCAGTACTTC. Translating it yields CASSPRLAGHSSAETQYF.

The chain couples TRBV28 to TRBJ2-1; D is uncertain. The CDR3 length is 17 residues. CDR1 is MDHEN and CDR2 is SYDVKM in the germline V gene. Trimming left V 3 bases short and J 4 bases short, with 19 bases between. CDR3 in amino acids: CASSFQFVVSKYNEQFF. The CDR3 DNA is TGTGCCAGCAGTTTTCAGTTCGTGGTCTCGAAATACAATGAGCAGTTCTTC.